Given below is one T cell receptor beta chain in context. The data belong to a study of T cell responses to AZD1222 COVID-19 vaccine. The repertoire was sequenced with immunoSEQ multiplex PCR; TCRdb's copy has only in-frame clones and lacks some. The sample gives 200,000 to 250,000 clones, about 94% of which show up once; over 1.5% is in the top ten. Trimming removed 5 bases from V and 0 bases from J, with 10 bases in between. The CDR3 has 14 residues. CDR1 is SGHVS and CDR2 is FQNEAQ in the germline V gene. Sequenced here: peripheral blood, sampled 28 days after the second dose of the MenACWY control vaccine. The source of this sequence is an adult who received the MenACWY meningococcal vaccine as a control. J is TRBJ1-2 and V is TRBV7-8; D remains ambiguous. The CDR3 reads CASSPTLSNYGYTF. DNA of the CDR3: TGTGCCAGCAGCCCAACCCTTTCTAACTATGGCTACACCTTC.